This T cell receptor beta chain was observed in a study of Ad26.COV2.S vaccination and SARS-CoV-2 variants. Study-wide background: Ad26.COV2.S shots went into the muscle once or twice, 56 days apart. Study-level results: Across vaccine and placebo recipients, the breadth of non-spike TCRs was similar.

This clone has only a few counts. The target antigen is unknown. A much larger clone lies one base from this, so it may be a read error. The same CDR3 can be traced to other DNA sequences in this sample. The germline V and J ends were trimmed by 3 bases and 3 bases, with 2 bases remaining between them. The CDR3 is 11 amino acids. Repertoires were generated with immunoSEQ multiplex PCR, while TCRdb's copy carries only in-frame clones and drops some. This sample has around 450,000 clones, with roughly 90% found just once. Treatment given: 15 to 20 received Ad26.COV2.S at low or high dose, single or two shots; about 5 received placebo; per-sample allocation not given. Sampling took place 63 days after the first vaccine or placebo injection.

This sequence originates from a person aged 18 to 65 who received the Ad26.COV2.S COVID-19 vaccine or a placebo. Sequenced here: peripheral blood, sampled in a trial of Ad26.COV2.S vaccine versus placebo. V gene TRBV12-3 or TRBV12-4 combines with J gene TRBJ2-5; no clear D gene. The CDR3 protein is CASSFKETQYF. The CDR3 DNA follows: TGTGCCAGCAGTTTTAAAGAGACCCAGTACTTC.